Listed here is a single TCR beta chain. Its antigen is currently not known. No much larger clonotype is one base removed from it; base qualities were not supplied. TCRbeta CDR3 regions were amplified from genomic DNA using the immunoSEQ Assay, a bias-controlled multiplex PCR. The study's processing was this. Nucleated cell counts per sample were estimated from amplification of reference gene primers within the assay. To quantify the absolute abundance of each unique TCRbeta CDR3 rearrangement, sequence reads were collapsed and filtered. For each sample, productive Simpson clonality was calculated as the square root of Simpson's diversity index across productive rearrangements. This immuneACCESS table, as held by TCRdb, lists in-frame sequences with V and J called but not all clones. Of the missing ones, under half trace to an unresolved V gene in checked studies; the others have no known cause. The V and J calls and the clone size are those of that table, but D and trimming were determined from the DNA. For this sample there are approximately 86,000 clones; just under 85% appear just once. The leading ten clones occupy around 3.3% of the sample.

This sample was taken from a study of blood T cell repertoires in COVID-19 (dated by TCRdb to between 2020 and 2021). At the level of the whole study: Samples covering the acute and convalescent phases of COVID-19 were provided by collaborators in the United States, Italy and Spain. The prospective study material was composed of cDNA or gDNA derived from T cells, B-cell-depleted T cells, or PBMCs. Subjects who had been exposed to COVID-19, were actively infected with it, or had recovered from it provided the deeply sampled blood TCRbeta repertoires that made up the dataset. The repertoires were released in a freely available public database intended as a resource for research on the immune response to SARS-CoV-2. The samples were drawn from the first 160 participants of the ongoing ImmuneRACE study and from 950 to 1,500 subjects provided by 6 global collaborators. The sample metadata nearly always contained a de-identified subject ID, COVID-19 status, age in years and sex. Where available, HLA class I and class II types were taken from metadata supplied by the sample provider and were not determined by assay-based typing.

V loses 6 bases, J loses 1 base, and the germline ends lie 15 bases apart. As encoded in the germline V gene, CDR1 is MNHEY while CDR2 is SVGAGI. The CDR3 numbers 15 residues from cysteine through phenylalanine. The CDR3 DNA has 45 bases and is translated from base 1. Overall study results and their limits: Clinical and demographic metadata were provided uncurated, with the amount varying by source and participant.

Whole blood was collected in K2EDTA tubes by collaborating institutions according to the institutions' own protocols. For TCRbeta analysis, collaborators shipped samples in one of three forms: frozen whole blood, isolated PBMCs, or DNA extracted from either of those sample types. The chain was built from TRBV6-5 and TRBJ1-1; the D gene assignment is ambiguous. This sequence originates from a man aged 50-59 years with acute or convalescent COVID-19. Material: peripheral blood. Here is the DNA: TGTGCCAGCAGAAGCCCCAGAGAGGGGAACACTGAAGCTTTCTTT. Translated, this is CASRSPREGNTEAFF.